Following are 4 T cell receptor beta chains from one sample sequenced in a study of blood T cell repertoires in COVID-19. The table came from immunoSEQ multiplex PCR; TCRdb's copy has only in-frame clones and leaves some out. The table includes about 180,000 clones, 89% detected once. Sample: PBMCs or T cells enriched from blood (not recorded which). Source of these receptors: a woman aged 40 to 50 with acute COVID-19.

V gene TRBV30 combines with J gene TRBJ1-3; TRBD1 agrees at 7 bases. The CDR3 runs to 17 residues. CDR1 is GTSNPN and CDR2 is SVGIG in the germline V gene (reference sequence). V lost 4 bases and J lost 0; bases outside the gene matches: 12. CDR3 loop: CAWNPGDRFVSGNTIYF. The CDR3 DNA reads as TGTGCCTGGAACCCCGGGGACAGATTCGTCTCTGGAAACACCATATATTTT.

The chain links TRBV7-9 to TRBJ2-2; a possible D gene is TRBD1 (5 bases). Germline-derived CDR1 and CDR2 are SEHNR and FQNEAQ (reference sequence). The CDR3 runs to 14 residues. V was trimmed by 5 bases and J by 1 base, leaving 8 bases between them. The CDR3 here is CASSRGQNTGELFF. The CDR3 bases are TGTGCCAGCAGCCGAGGACAGAACACCGGGGAGCTGTTTTTT. The full variable domain, in which reference TRBV7-9 and TRBJ2-2 provide the parts outside the CDR3, is DTGVSQNPRHKITKRGQNVTFRCDPISEHNRLYWYRQTLGQGPEFLTYFQNEAQLEKSRLLSDRFSAERPKGSFSTLEIQRTEQGDSAMYLCASSRGQNTGELFFGEGSRLTVL.

The rearrangement uses TRBV27 and TRBJ1-5; weak D call: TRBD1 (5 bases). Trimming took 5 bases from V and 7 from J, leaving 21 bases between them. The CDR3 sequence is 16 residues long. Germline V gives CDR1 MNHEY, CDR2 SMNVEV (reference sequence). CDR3 in DNA: TGTGCCAGCAGTCCAATCCAGGGTTTAGGGCGCCAGCCCCAGCATTTT. As protein: CASSPIQGLGRQPQHF.

The genes are TRBV5-4 and TRBJ2-5; D is uncertain. V lost 0 bases to trimming and J lost 2 bases, with 8 bases between them. This CDR3 spans 14 amino acids. From germline, CDR1 is SGHNT and CDR2 YYREEE (reference sequence). CDR3 DNA sequence: TGTGCCAGCAGCTTGGGACTTCAACAAGAGACCCAGTACTTC. Encoded protein: CASSLGLQQETQYF.